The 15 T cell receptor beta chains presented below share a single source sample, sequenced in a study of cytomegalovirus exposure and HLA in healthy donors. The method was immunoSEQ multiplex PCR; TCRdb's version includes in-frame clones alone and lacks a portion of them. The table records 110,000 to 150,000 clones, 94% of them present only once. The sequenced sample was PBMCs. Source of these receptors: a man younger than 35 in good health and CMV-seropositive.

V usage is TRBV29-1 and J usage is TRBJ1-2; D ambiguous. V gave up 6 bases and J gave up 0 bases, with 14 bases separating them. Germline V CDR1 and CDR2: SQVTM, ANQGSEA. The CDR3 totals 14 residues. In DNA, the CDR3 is TGCAGCGTCCTTTCACCACAGACTAACTATGGCTACACCTTC. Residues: CSVLSPQTNYGYTF.

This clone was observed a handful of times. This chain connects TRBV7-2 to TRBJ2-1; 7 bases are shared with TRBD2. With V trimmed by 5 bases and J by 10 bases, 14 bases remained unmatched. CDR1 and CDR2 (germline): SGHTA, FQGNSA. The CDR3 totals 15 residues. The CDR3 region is CASSLRMAGVLEQFF. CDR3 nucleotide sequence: TGTGCCAGCAGCCTACGTATGGCGGGAGTCTTAGAGCAGTTCTTC.

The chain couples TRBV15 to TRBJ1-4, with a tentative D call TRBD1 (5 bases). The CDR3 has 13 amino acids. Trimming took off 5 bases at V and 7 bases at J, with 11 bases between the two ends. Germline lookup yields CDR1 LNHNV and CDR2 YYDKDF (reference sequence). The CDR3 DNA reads TGTGCCACCAGCGAGTGGGGGGGTGAAAAACTGTTTTTT. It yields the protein CATSEWGGEKLFF.

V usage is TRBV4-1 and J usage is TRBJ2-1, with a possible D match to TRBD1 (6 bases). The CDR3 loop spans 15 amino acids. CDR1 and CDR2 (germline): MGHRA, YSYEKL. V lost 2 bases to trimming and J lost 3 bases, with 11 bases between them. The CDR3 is CASSQTPTGYNEQFF. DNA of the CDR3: TGCGCCAGCAGCCAAACCCCGACAGGCTACAATGAGCAGTTCTTC.

CDR3 coding DNA: TGTGCCAGTAGCGGGAGTCCTTATGAGCAGTTCTTC. This codes for CASSGSPYEQFF. The rearrangement joins TRBV6-5 to TRBJ2-1, with 9 bases fitting TRBD2. Trimming removed 9 bases from V and 8 bases from J; junction bases left unmatched: 5. The CDR3 is 12 residues long. From germline, CDR1 is MNHEY and CDR2 SVGAGI.

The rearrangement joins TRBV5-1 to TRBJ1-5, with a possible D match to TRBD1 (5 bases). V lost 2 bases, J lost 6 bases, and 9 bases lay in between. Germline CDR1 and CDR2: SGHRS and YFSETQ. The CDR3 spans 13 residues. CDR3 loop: CASSFDSFQPQHF. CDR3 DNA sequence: TGCGCCAGCAGCTTTGACAGCTTTCAGCCCCAGCATTTT. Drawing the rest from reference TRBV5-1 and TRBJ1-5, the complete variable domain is KAGVTQTPRYLIKTRGQQVTLSCSPISGHRSVSWYQQTPGQGLQFLFEYFSETQRNKGNFPGRFSGRQFSNSRSEMNVSTLELGDSALYLCASSFDSFQPQHFGDGTRLSIL.

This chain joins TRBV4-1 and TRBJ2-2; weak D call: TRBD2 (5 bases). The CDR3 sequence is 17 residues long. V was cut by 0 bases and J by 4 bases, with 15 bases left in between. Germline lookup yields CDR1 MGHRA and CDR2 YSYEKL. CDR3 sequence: CASSQEKRVQGTGELFF. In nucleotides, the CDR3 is TGCGCCAGCAGCCAAGAGAAGAGGGTGCAAGGCACCGGGGAGCTGTTTTTT.

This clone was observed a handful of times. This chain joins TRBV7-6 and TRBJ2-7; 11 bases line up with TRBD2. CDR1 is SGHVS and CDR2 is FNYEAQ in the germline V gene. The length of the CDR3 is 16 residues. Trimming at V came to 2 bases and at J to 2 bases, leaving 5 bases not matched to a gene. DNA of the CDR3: TGTGCCAGCAGCTTACTTACTAGCGGGAGTACCTACGAGCAGTACTTC. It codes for CASSLLTSGSTYEQYF.

The CDR3 reads CASRRLAEIGEQFF. CDR3 sequence (DNA): TGCGCCAGCAGGCGACTAGCTGAAATAGGGGAGCAGTTCTTC. The chain links TRBV5-1 to TRBJ2-1; the match to TRBD2 covers 7 bases. V shed 5 bases and J 10 bases; nucleotides not matched to a gene: 12. This CDR3 contains 14 residues. CDR1 and CDR2 from the germline V gene are SGHRS and YFSETQ.

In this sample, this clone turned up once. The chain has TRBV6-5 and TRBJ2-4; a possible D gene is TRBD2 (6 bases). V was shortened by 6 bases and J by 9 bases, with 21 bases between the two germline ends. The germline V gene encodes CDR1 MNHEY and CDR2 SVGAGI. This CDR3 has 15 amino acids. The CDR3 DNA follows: TGTGCCAGCAGCCGCCGGGGGATTTCATCGGCCATTCAGTACTTC. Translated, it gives CASSRRGISSAIQYF.

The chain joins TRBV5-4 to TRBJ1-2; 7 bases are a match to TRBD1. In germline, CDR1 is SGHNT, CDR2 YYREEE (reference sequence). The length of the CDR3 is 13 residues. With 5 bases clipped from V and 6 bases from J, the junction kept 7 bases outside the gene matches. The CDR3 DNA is TGTGCCAGCAGTTGGCAGGGGGTCGATGGCTACACCTTC. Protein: CASSWQGVDGYTF. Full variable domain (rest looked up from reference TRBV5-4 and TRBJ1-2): ETGVTQSPTHLIKTRGQQVTLRCSSQSGHNTVSWYQQALGQGPQFIFQYYREEENGRGNFPPRFSGLQFPNYSSELNVNALELDDSALYLCASSWQGVDGYTFGSGTRLTVV.

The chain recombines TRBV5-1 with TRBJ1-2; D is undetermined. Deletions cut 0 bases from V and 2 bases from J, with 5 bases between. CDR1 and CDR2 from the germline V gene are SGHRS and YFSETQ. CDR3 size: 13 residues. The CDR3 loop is CASSLVRNYGYTF. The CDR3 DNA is TGCGCCAGCAGCTTGGTCAGAAACTATGGCTACACCTTC.

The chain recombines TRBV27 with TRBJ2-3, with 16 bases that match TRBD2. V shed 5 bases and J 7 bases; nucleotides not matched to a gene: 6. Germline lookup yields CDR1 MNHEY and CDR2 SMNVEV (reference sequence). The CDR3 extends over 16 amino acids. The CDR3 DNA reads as TGTGCCAGCAGTCAGGGGACTAGCGGGAGGGCAAATACGCAGTATTTT. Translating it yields CASSQGTSGRANTQYF.

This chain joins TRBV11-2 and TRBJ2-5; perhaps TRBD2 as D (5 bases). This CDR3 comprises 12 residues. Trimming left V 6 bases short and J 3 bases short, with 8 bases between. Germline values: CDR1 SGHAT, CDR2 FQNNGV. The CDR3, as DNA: TGTGCCAGCAGGGAACTAGAAGAGACCCAGTACTTC. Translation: CASRELEETQYF.

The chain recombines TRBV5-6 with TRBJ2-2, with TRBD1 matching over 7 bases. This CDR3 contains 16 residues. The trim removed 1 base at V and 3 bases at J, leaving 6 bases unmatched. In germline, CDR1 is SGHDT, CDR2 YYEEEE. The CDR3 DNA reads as TGTGCCAGCAGCTTGCGGACAGGCAGCGACACCGGGGAGCTGTTTTTT. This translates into CASSLRTGSDTGELFF.